This is a list of T cell receptor beta chains from one sample in a study of T cells after yellow fever vaccination. TCRdb processed the 5' RACE reads anew with MiXCR; each CDR3 protein has one entry. The sample records about 310,000 distinct CDR3 sequences, around 3.6% being singletons. The source material was PBMCs, sampled on the day of the yellow fever booster vaccination. Receptors were obtained from a man younger than 35 who received the YFV17D yellow fever vaccine. CDR3s include the opening cysteine and the closing phenylalanine or tryptophan. D genes are given only for firm matches. Size tells how often a clone was seen (once, few, many) or the class of an expanded clone, and some rows leave it out.

TRBV18	NA	TRBJ2-3	NA	TGTGCCAGCTCTTTCGAAGGACCTCCTACAGATACGCAGTATTTT	CASSFEGPPTDTQYF
TRBV12-3/TRBV12-4	few	TRBJ2-5	TRBD2	TGTGCCAGCAGTCTAACGGGGGGGGCCAGCGAGACCCAGTACTTC	CASSLTGGASETQYF
TRBV7-8	many	TRBJ1-4	NA	TGTGCCAGCAGCTCGAGGAGCATTGGAGAAAAACTGTTTTTT	CASSSRSIGEKLFF
TRBV20-1	few	TRBJ2-7	TRBD1	TGCAGTGCTACGTCCGACAGGGACCCCTACGAGCAGTACTTC	CSATSDRDPYEQYF
TRBV12-3/TRBV12-4	many	TRBJ1-5	NA	TGTGCCAGCAGTCTCGAGGGGGGGGCCCAGCATTTT	CASSLEGGAQHF
TRBV12-3/TRBV12-4	NA	TRBJ1-2	TRBD1	TGTGCCAGCAAGGGACAGGGCTATGGCTACACCTTC	CASKGQGYGYTF
TRBV5-1	NA	TRBJ2-5	NA	TGCGCCAGCAGTTCTTCCGAAGAGACCCAGTACTTC	CASSSSEETQYF
TRBV5-1	few	TRBJ2-3	TRBD2	TGCGCCAGTTGTAGCGGGGGGTTCAGCACAGATACGCAGTATTTT	CASCSGGFSTDTQYF
TRBV4-1	many	TRBJ2-5	NA	TGCGCCAGCAGCCCGTACAGTTCGAATCTAGAGACCCAGTACTTC	CASSPYSSNLETQYF
TRBV6-5	many	TRBJ2-3	TRBD1	TGTGCCAGCAGCTGGGGACAGTCCCCTAGCACAGATACGCAGTATTTT	CASSWGQSPSTDTQYF
TRBV7-2	few	TRBJ1-2	NA	TGTGCCAGCAGCCCCTACAGGGTCGGGGAGGGTGGCTACACCTTC	CASSPYRVGEGGYTF
TRBV11-2	many	TRBJ2-5	NA	TGTGCCAGCAGCTTAGGGCAGGGGTCGCGTCAAGAGACCCAGTACTTC	CASSLGQGSRQETQYF
TRBV7-3	many	TRBJ2-3	TRBD1	TGTGCCAGCAGCCCGAGGGGACAGTCCACAGATACGCAGTATTTT	CASSPRGQSTDTQYF
TRBV9	many	TRBJ2-2	NA	TGTGCCAGCAGCGTAATGGACAGACCCGGGGAGCTGTTTTTT	CASSVMDRPGELFF
TRBV6-2/TRBV6-3	many	TRBJ2-1	TRBD2	TGTGCCAGCACAGCGGGGGGACGGAAGCAGTTCTTC	CASTAGGRKQFF
TRBV29-1	many	TRBJ2-5	NA	TGCAGCGGCCGGACAGCCCAAGAGACCCAGTACTTC	CSGRTAQETQYF
TRBV21-1	few	TRBJ2-5	NA	TGTGCCAGCAGCAAAGGACAGGTACAAGAGACCCAGTACTTC	CASSKGQVQETQYF
TRBV6-5	NA	TRBJ1-1	NA	TGTGCCAGCAGTTACTCGTTTAGTGGTGGGACAATGACTGAAGCTTTCTTT	CASSYSFSGGTMTEAFF
TRBV6-1	few	TRBJ2-7	NA	TGTGCCAGCCGTGGAGTCTACGAGCAGTACTTC	CASRGVYEQYF
TRBV6-1	NA	TRBJ1-2	NA	TGTGCCAGCAGCACGGGACCGGCCATAGACTATGGCTACACCTTC	CASSTGPAIDYGYTF
TRBV5-1	many	TRBJ1-1	NA	TGCGCCAGCAGCTTGGATGGCTTCGGCGAAGCTTTCTTT	CASSLDGFGEAFF
TRBV5-1	many	TRBJ2-3	TRBD2	TGCGCCAGCAGCACGTCGGGGGGAACAGATACGCAGTATTTT	CASSTSGGTDTQYF
TRBV18	NA	TRBJ2-7	NA	TGTGCCAGCTCACCACCGGACGGAACCTACGAGCAGTACTTC	CASSPPDGTYEQYF
TRBV5-1	NA	TRBJ2-5	TRBD1	TGCGCCAGCAGCACCGGGACAGCGAAAGAGACCCAGTACTTC	CASSTGTAKETQYF
TRBV3-1	many	TRBJ1-1	NA	TGTGCCAGCAGCCACTCGGACGGCAGGACTGAAGCTTTCTTT	CASSHSDGRTEAFF
TRBV12-3/TRBV12-4	many	TRBJ2-7	NA	TGTGCCAGCACCCCCGGACAGACCAACTACGAGCAGTACTTC	CASTPGQTNYEQYF